Here is one T cell receptor (beta chain) with its context. Its antigen is as yet unknown. 13 Jbeta primers and 60 Vbeta primers were used for the PCR. Repertoires were generated with immunoSEQ multiplex PCR, while TCRdb's copy carries only in-frame clones and drops some. The table lists about 160,000 clones, about 81% of them singletons, with about 1.4% in the top ten. This sample was taken from a study of cytomegalovirus exposure and HLA in healthy donors. Study findings and constraints: Later on, an analysis found that several of the most significant clusters appeared to be linked to common viral pathogens, which included parvovirus B19. From TCR beta sequences, most subjects' HLA-A and HLA-B alleles were reportedly predicted accurately.

The V gene lost 7 bases and the J gene lost 4 bases, with 13 bases spanning the gap. The CDR3 is made up of 13 amino acids. CDR1 is SNHLY, CDR2 FYNNEI, per germline. The sequence was collected from a girl aged 5-17 years in good health and CMV-seropositive. V gene TRBV2 combines with J gene TRBJ1-1, with D unclear. Sequencing was carried out using PBMCs. CDR3 nucleotide sequence: TGTGCCAGCACTGTAGATGCCGGCACTGAAGCTTTCTTT. Its protein is CASTVDAGTEAFF. Full variable domain (missing parts from reference TRBV2 and TRBJ1-1): EPEVTQTPSHQVTQMGQEVILRCVPISNHLYFYWYRQILGQKVEFLVSFYNNEISEKSEIFDDQFSVERPDGSNFTLKIRSTKLEDSAMYFCASTVDAGTEAFFGQGTRLTVV.